Shown below are 9 T cell receptor beta chains from a single sample sequenced in a study of blood T cells in healthy people across ages. Combining a sample-barcoded 5' primer with a J-beta primer mix, a second PCR ran for roughly 6 to 11 cycles. TCRdb itself ran the 5' RACE reads through MiXCR, one entry per CDR3 protein. The data contain 700,000 or so distinct CDR3 sequences, less than 45% of them singletons. The sample taken for sequencing was blood. These receptors came from an elderly man in good health.

The chain uses TRBV10-1 and TRBJ1-1; no clear D. CDR3 length equals 15 residues. In germline, CDR1 is WNHNN, CDR2 SYGVQD (reference sequence). Trimming cost V 3 bases and J 5 bases, with 16 bases left between them. The CDR3 here is CASSESLRRGTEAFF. Here the CDR3 DNA reads TGCGCCAGCAGTGAATCCCTGAGGCGAGGAACTGAAGCTTTCTTT.

The chain is built from TRBV7-9 and TRBJ2-1, with D possibly matching TRBD2 (7 bases). The J call may be incorrect, as the DNA end agrees better with TRBJ2-7. In germline, CDR1 is SEHNR, CDR2 FQNEAQ (reference sequence). The CDR3 spans 16 residues. The CDR3 reads CASSLVTGGSYNEQYF. The CDR3 region has the DNA TGTGCCAGCAGCTTGGTGACGGGGGGCTCCTACAATGAGCAGTACTTC.

This clonotype was observed a single time. The chain is built from TRBV7-9 and TRBJ2-1, with D possibly matching TRBD2 (7 bases). Germline V gene data show CDR1 as SEHNR and CDR2 as FQNEAQ (reference sequence). This CDR3 region has 17 residues. Trimming pared 5 bases from V and 3 bases from J, leaving 20 bases between. The DNA of the CDR3 is TGTGCCAGCAGCGCCATCGGAGGGGGGGCGCTCTACAATGAGCAGTTCTTC. Its translation is CASSAIGGGALYNEQFF. Using reference TRBV7-9 and TRBJ2-1 for the parts outside the CDR3, the full variable domain is DTGVSQNPRHKITKRGQNVTFRCDPISEHNRLYWYRQTLGQGPEFLTYFQNEAQLEKSRLLSDRFSAERPKGSFSTLEIQRTEQGDSAMYLCASSAIGGGALYNEQFFGPGTRLTVL.

This clonotype has ten or more counts. This chain uses TRBV12-3 or TRBV12-4 with TRBJ2-7; tentative D call: TRBD1 (6 bases). The length of the CDR3 is 14 residues. The V end was cut by 1 base, the J end by 5 bases, with 12 bases between. The CDR3 nucleotides read TGTGCCAGCAGTTTAGGGGGGCTCCCTAACGAGCAGTACTTC. It codes for CASSLGGLPNEQYF.

In its sample, this clonotype was seen many times. J is TRBJ2-7 and V is TRBV12-3 or TRBV12-4, with D perhaps TRBD2 (6 bases). V lost 7 bases to trimming and J lost 4 bases, with 14 bases between them. This CDR3 spans 13 amino acids. CDR3 in DNA: TGTGCCAGCACCCCTGGGGAGGTTTACGAGCAGTACTTC. Amino acids: CASTPGEVYEQYF.

The sample holds a few counts of this clonotype. This chain connects TRBV7-2 to TRBJ2-1; 7 bases map to TRBD1. Germline trimming cut 7 bases from V and 1 base from J; bases unmatched to any gene: 4. Per germline, CDR1 SGHTA and CDR2 FQGNSA. The CDR3 totals 14 residues. In DNA, the CDR3 is TGTGCCAGCACCAAGGGACAGTCCTACAATGAGCAGTTCTTC. Amino acid sequence: CASTKGQSYNEQFF. Full variable domain (missing parts from reference TRBV7-2 and TRBJ2-1): GAGVSQSPSNKVTEKGKDVELRCDPISGHTALYWYRQSLGQGLEFLIYFQGNSAPDKSGLPSDRFSAERTGGSVSTLTIQRTQQEDSAVYLCASTKGQSYNEQFFGPGTRLTVL.

The chain links TRBV9 to TRBJ2-6; the match to TRBD1 covers 8 bases. Germline CDR1 SGDLS, CDR2 YYNGEE. The CDR3 has 22 residues. J gave up 2 bases and V 0 bases, and 19 bases lay outside the gene matches. The CDR3 nucleotides are TGTGCCAGCAGCGTAGCTGCCGGCGGACAGGGCGTCCTGAGGACTGGGGCCAACGTCCTGACTTTC. This codes for CASSVAAGGQGVLRTGANVLTF.

As DNA, the CDR3 is TGTGCCAGCAGCCCTCCAACTAGCGGGAGGGGGACCGGGGAGCTGTTTTTT. This encodes CASSPPTSGRGTGELFF. The rearrangement uses TRBV7-3 and TRBJ2-2; TRBD2 matches at 13 bases. Germline V gene sequence: CDR1 SGHTA, CDR2 FQGTGA. This CDR3 is built from 17 residues. The junction had 8 bases not matched to a gene; V was cut back by 5 bases and J by 5 bases.

The rearrangement uses TRBV29-1 and TRBJ2-1; TRBD1 is a possible D gene (5 bases). Germline V CDR1 and CDR2: SQVTM, ANQGSEA. CDR3 length: 14 residues. The V end lost 5 bases, the J end lost 5 bases, and 16 bases lay between the germline ends. Written as DNA, the CDR3 is TGCAGCGTTTCACCCCAGGGTCTCGACAATGAGCAGTTCTTC. It codes for CSVSPQGLDNEQFF.